These 11 T cell receptor beta chains came from one sample sequenced in a study of blood T cell repertoires in COVID-19. Sequencing was performed with immunoSEQ multiplex PCR; in TCRdb, only in-frame clones are kept and a portion is missing. The top ten clones hold 2% to 2.5% of a sample with hundreds of thousands of clones, around 87% of them seen once. The sample comprised peripheral blood. The receptors were gathered from a woman aged 55 to 70 with COVID-19, enrolled during active disease.

The chain is built from TRBV28 and TRBJ2-5; D perhaps matches TRBD1 (6 bases). This CDR3 region has 17 residues. V lost 4 bases and J 5 bases, leaving 23 bases between the germline ends. The germline gives CDR1 MDHEN, CDR2 SYDVKM. CDR3 nucleotide sequence: TGTGCCAGCAGTTATACCGACAGGTCTAAGGGGGTGGAGACCCAGTACTTC. Protein: CASSYTDRSKGVETQYF.

The V call is TRBV5-1, the J call TRBJ2-1; TRBD2 matches at 16 bases. Trimming at V came to 6 bases and at J to 9 bases, leaving 6 bases not matched to a gene. Germline assignment: CDR1 SGHRS and CDR2 YFSETQ. This CDR3 contains 15 residues. The CDR3 coding sequence is TGCGCCAGCACGGGACTAGCGGGGGGGCCCTTTGAGCAGTTCTTC. It translates to CASTGLAGGPFEQFF.

As concerns this clone: Other DNA sequences in the sample encode the same CDR3. The V and J genes are TRBV19 and TRBJ2-3; D unclear. Trimming stripped 3 bases from V and 2 bases from J, with 9 bases between. CDR1 LNHDA and CDR2 SQIVND come from the germline V gene (reference sequence). This CDR3 region has 14 residues. The DNA of the CDR3 is TGTGCCAGTAGTATTCAGGTGTCCACAGATACGCAGTATTTT. Its translation: CASSIQVSTDTQYF.

This chain connects TRBV5-1 to TRBJ1-1; TRBD1 matches 8 bases. The length of the CDR3 is 15 residues. J gave up 3 bases and V 3 bases, and 7 bases lay outside the gene matches. The germline V gene encodes CDR1 SGHRS and CDR2 YFSETQ. The chain's CDR3 is CASSWAGGQDTEAFF. CDR3 sequence (DNA): TGCGCCAGCAGCTGGGCAGGGGGCCAGGACACTGAAGCTTTCTTT.

This clone was counted a single time. The chain recombines TRBV3-1 (or the pseudogene TRBV3-2) with TRBJ2-5; D is possibly TRBD2 (6 bases). Germline CDR1 reads LGHDT; CDR2 reads YNNKEL (reference sequence). The CDR3 has 15 residues. V was trimmed by 4 bases and J by 5 bases, leaving 17 bases between them. The CDR3 reads CASSPLGGEGETQYF. CDR3 bases: TGTGCCAGCAGCCCTTTAGGCGGGGAAGGGGAGACCCAGTACTTC.

The chain is built from TRBV6-5 and TRBJ1-2; TRBD1 matches 7 bases. Germline V gene lookup returns CDR1 MNHEY and CDR2 SVGAGI. With V trimmed by 0 bases and J by 5 bases, 6 bases remained unmatched. There are 15 residues in the CDR3. The CDR3 spells CASSYSGDRVYGYTF. DNA for the CDR3: TGTGCCAGCAGTTACTCGGGTGACAGGGTGTATGGCTACACCTTC.

This clone occurred once. This sample includes further DNA sequences coding for the same CDR3. This chain links TRBV4-1 with TRBJ2-7; D is unresolved. Trimming took 1 base from V and 4 from J, leaving 8 bases between them. Looked up from germline, CDR1 is MGHRA and CDR2 is YSYEKL. CDR3 length: 13 amino acids. The CDR3 nucleotides are TGCGCCAGCAGCCAAGGTACAGAATACGAGCAGTACTTC. Amino acid sequence: CASSQGTEYEQYF.

The CDR3 sequence: CASSYLAGGNTGELFF. The CDR3 nucleotides read TGCGCCAGCAGCTATCTAGCGGGGGGGAACACCGGGGAGCTGTTTTTT. The chain employs TRBV5-1 and TRBJ2-2; TRBD2 matches at 11 bases. V lost 3 bases to trimming and J lost 1 base; unmatched junction nucleotides: 2. The CDR3 consists of 16 residues. Germline V gene data show CDR1 as SGHRS and CDR2 as YFSETQ.

The chain employs TRBV7-9 and TRBJ1-2; maybe TRBD1 (5 bases). The CDR3 contains 14 residues. V lost 5 bases, J lost 0 bases, and 10 bases lay in between. Germline assignment: CDR1 SEHNR and CDR2 FQNEAQ (reference sequence). CDR3 bases: TGTGCCAGCAGCAGCAGGGTTGCTAACTATGGCTACACCTTC. Translation: CASSSRVANYGYTF. Based on the CDR3 plus reference TRBV7-9 and TRBJ1-2, the full variable domain is DTGVSQNPRHKITKRGQNVTFRCDPISEHNRLYWYRQTLGQGPEFLTYFQNEAQLEKSRLLSDRFSAERPKGSFSTLEIQRTEQGDSAMYLCASSSRVANYGYTFGSGTRLTVV.

The CDR3 reads CASRQTAYNEQFF. In nucleotides, the CDR3 is TGTGCCAGCCGCCAGACAGCCTACAATGAGCAGTTCTTC. J is TRBJ2-1 and V is TRBV6-5; the D gene is possibly TRBD1 (5 bases). CDR1 MNHEY and CDR2 SVGAGI come from the germline V gene. V lost 8 bases, J lost 2 bases, and 10 bases lay in between. The CDR3 length is 13 residues.

The V and J genes are TRBV5-4 and TRBJ1-4, with 10 positions matching TRBD1. The length of the CDR3 is 14 residues. Unmatched junction bases numbered 5, after V lost 4 bases and J lost 8 bases. Germline CDR1 reads SGHNT; CDR2 reads YYREEE (reference sequence). CDR3 region: CASSHGTGVEKLFF. Written as DNA, the CDR3 is TGTGCCAGCAGCCACGGGACAGGGGTGGAAAAACTGTTTTTT.